This is a list of T cell receptor beta chains from one sample in a study of preoperative IRX-2 immunotherapy in early breast cancer. Sequencing used immunoSEQ multiplex PCR; TCRdb keeps in-frame clones, though not all of them. The sample lists about 28,000 clones; 82% were seen once. The sample was taken from a patient treated with IRX-2 immunotherapy. The receptors were gathered from a human donor with breast cancer. Each CDR3 is given with its conserved first and last residue. Each record gives: clone size, J gene, V gene, D gene, CDR3 DNA, CDR3 protein. A D gene is named only where the DNA matches it firmly. The size field is filled for only some rows; it gives once, few, many or a size class.

.,TRBJ1-1,TRBV10-2,.,TGCGCCAGCAGTGAGCTGAACACTGAAGCTTTCTTT,CASSELNTEAFF
.,TRBJ2-1,TRBV7-6,.,TGTGCCAGCAGCTTTGGCGGTAGCTCCTACAATGAGCAGTTCTTC,CASSFGGSSYNEQFF
few,TRBJ1-1,TRBV18,.,TGTGCCAGCTCATCGTCGGCCCGGAACACTGAAGCTTTCTTT,CASSSSARNTEAFF
.,TRBJ2-3,TRBV5-1,TRBD2,TGCGCCAGCAGCTTGGCTAGCGGGGGAGCAGATACGCAGTATTTT,CASSLASGGADTQYF
.,TRBJ2-2,TRBV30,.,TGTGCCTGGAGTAGGGGGACGAACACCGGGGAGCTGTTTTTT,CAWSRGTNTGELFF
.,TRBJ2-2,TRBV11-3,TRBD2,TGTGCCAGCAGCTTCCGTGGTAGACTAGCATCGAACACCGGGGAGCTGTTTTTT,CASSFRGRLASNTGELFF
.,TRBJ2-1,TRBV7-7,TRBD2,TGTGCCAGCAGGGAGACTAGCGGGAGCTCCTACAATGAGCAGTTCTTC,CASRETSGSSYNEQFF
.,TRBJ1-1,TRBV6-7,.,TGTGCCAGCAGTTACCACCTGGTAGCGGGGGGCAGGGCTGAAGCTTTCTTT,CASSYHLVAGGRAEAFF
.,TRBJ2-3,TRBV5-1,.,TGCGCCATCTTCTCCGGAACTAGTTCCGCAGATACGCAGTATTTT,CAIFSGTSSADTQYF
.,TRBJ2-7,TRBV28,.,TGTGCCAGCAGCCTAATAGACAAGGCCTACGAGCAGTACTTC,CASSLIDKAYEQYF
once,TRBJ1-3,TRBV6-8,.,TGTGCCATCAGTGGCAGCTCTGGAAACACCATATATTTT,CAISGSSGNTIYF
.,TRBJ1-4,TRBV6-8,.,TGTGCCAGCACTTCGAACAGGGTGGTTGAAAAACTGTTTTTT,CASTSNRVVEKLFF
.,TRBJ1-2,TRBV6-8,TRBD1,TGTGCCAGCAGTTACTCGATCATGGACAGGCTTAACTATGGCTACACCTTC,CASSYSIMDRLNYGYTF
.,TRBJ1-2,TRBV28,.,TGTGCCAGCAGAAACCCCGGGGGAACCGGGACACGAGGGGGCTACACCTTC,CASRNPGGTGTRGGYTF
few,TRBJ1-4,TRBV11-3,.,TGTGCCAGCAGCACTCTGGAATCCAATGAAAAACTGTTTTTT,CASSTLESNEKLFF
.,TRBJ2-5,TRBV6-8,.,TGTGCCAGCAGTTACGACAGCACAAACGCAGAGACCCAGTACTTC,CASSYDSTNAETQYF
.,TRBJ1-1,TRBV30,TRBD1,TGTGCCTGGAGTGTACAGGGGAACTCTGAAGCTTTCTTT,CAWSVQGNSEAFF
.,TRBJ2-1,TRBV6-8,TRBD2,TGTGCCAGCAGTTACTGGGGGCGACTAGCGGGGGGAAGTAATGAGCAGTTCTTC,CASSYWGRLAGGSNEQFF
.,TRBJ1-1,TRBV19,TRBD1,TGTGCCAGTAGTCCGCGGACAGGGGGAAGGAACACTGAAGCTTTCTTT,CASSPRTGGRNTEAFF
few,TRBJ1-3,TRBV6-8,.,TGTGCCAGCAGCAGCCCGGGGGGCGCGGGTGGAAACACCATATATTTT,CASSSPGGAGGNTIYF
.,TRBJ2-3,TRBV5-1,TRBD2,TGCGCCAGCAGCCCTCTAGCGGCAATAAGCACAGATACGCAGTATTTT,CASSPLAAISTDTQYF